This record looks at one TCR beta chain sequence and its context. The data stem from a study of T cell responses to AZD1222 COVID-19 vaccine. The data were produced by immunoSEQ multiplex PCR, yet TCRdb's version contains in-frame clones alone and is incomplete. The table records 170,000 or so clones, about 90% of them present only once. Germline CDR1 and CDR2: SGDLS and YYNGEE. The CDR3 runs to 16 residues. The ends were cut back, 3 bases at V and 2 bases at J, with 17 bases in the middle. This material consisted of peripheral blood, taken 28 days after the second AZD1222 dose. This sequence originates from an adult who received the AZD1222 COVID-19 vaccine. The genes are TRBV9 and TRBJ2-5; D not certain. CDR3 nucleotides: TGTGCCAGCAGCGGGGGTATGGAACCGGGTCAAGAGACCCAGTACTTC. Protein product: CASSGGMEPGQETQYF.